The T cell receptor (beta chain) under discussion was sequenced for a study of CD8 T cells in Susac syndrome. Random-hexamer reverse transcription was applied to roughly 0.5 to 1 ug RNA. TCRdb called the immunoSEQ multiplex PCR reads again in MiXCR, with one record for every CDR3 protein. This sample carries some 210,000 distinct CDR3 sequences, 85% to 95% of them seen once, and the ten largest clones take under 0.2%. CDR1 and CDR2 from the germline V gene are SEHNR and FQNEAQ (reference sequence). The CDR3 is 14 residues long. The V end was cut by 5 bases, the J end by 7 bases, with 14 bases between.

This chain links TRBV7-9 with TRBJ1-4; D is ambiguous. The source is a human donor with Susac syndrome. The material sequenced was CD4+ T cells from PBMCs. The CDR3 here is CASSPPGDSEKLFF. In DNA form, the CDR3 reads TGTGCCAGCAGCCCGCCCGGCGACTCTGAAAAACTGTTTTTT. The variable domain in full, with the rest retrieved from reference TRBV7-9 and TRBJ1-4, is DTGVSQNPRHKITKRGQNVTFRCDPISEHNRLYWYRQTLGQGPEFLTYFQNEAQLEKSRLLSDRFSAERPKGSFSTLEIQRTEQGDSAMYLCASSPPGDSEKLFFGSGTQLSVL.